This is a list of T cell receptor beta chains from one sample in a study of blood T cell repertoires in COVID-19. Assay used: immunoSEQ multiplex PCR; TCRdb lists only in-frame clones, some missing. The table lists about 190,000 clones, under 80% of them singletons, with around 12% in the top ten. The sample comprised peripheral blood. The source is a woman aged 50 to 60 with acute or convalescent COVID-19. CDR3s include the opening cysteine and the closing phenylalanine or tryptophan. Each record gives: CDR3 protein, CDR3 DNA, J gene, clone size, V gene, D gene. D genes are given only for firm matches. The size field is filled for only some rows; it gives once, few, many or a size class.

CDR3 protein: CASSQAAGGHSGELFF
CDR3 DNA: TGTGCCAGCAGCCAAGCGGCGGGGGGGCATTCCGGGGAGCTGTTTTTT
J gene: TRBJ2-2
clone size: few
V gene: TRBV3-1/TRBV3-2
D gene: TRBD2

CDR3 protein: CATSDWTGNTGELFF
CDR3 DNA: TGTGCCACCAGTGATTGGACAGGGAACACCGGGGAGCTGTTTTTT
J gene: TRBJ2-2
clone size: NA
V gene: TRBV24-1
D gene: TRBD1

CDR3 protein: CASSSAGTLNTEAFF
CDR3 DNA: TGTGCCAGCAGTTCCGCCGGGACATTGAACACTGAAGCTTTCTTT
J gene: TRBJ1-1
clone size: NA
V gene: TRBV27
D gene: NA

CDR3 protein: CASRIQGGLTEAFF
CDR3 DNA: TGTGCCAGCAGGATACAGGGGGGTCTAACTGAAGCTTTCTTT
J gene: TRBJ1-1
clone size: NA
V gene: TRBV2
D gene: TRBD1

CDR3 protein: CASSLRGRTGANEKLFF
CDR3 DNA: TGCGCCAGCAGCTTGAGGGGACGGACAGGGGCTAATGAAAAACTGTTTTTT
J gene: TRBJ1-4
clone size: NA
V gene: TRBV5-1
D gene: TRBD1

CDR3 protein: CASSHSTTPYGYTF
CDR3 DNA: TGTGCCAGCAGCCACTCGACGACTCCTTATGGCTACACCTTC
J gene: TRBJ1-2
clone size: NA
V gene: TRBV7-9
D gene: NA

CDR3 protein: CASSLPGTGAVEQYF
CDR3 DNA: TGTGCCAGCAGTCTTCCCGGGACAGGGGCTGTCGAGCAGTACTTC
J gene: TRBJ2-7
clone size: few
V gene: TRBV28
D gene: TRBD1

CDR3 protein: CATSREIGGESLGGYTF
CDR3 DNA: TGTGCCACCAGCAGAGAAATAGGGGGCGAATCCTTGGGAGGCTACACCTTC
J gene: TRBJ1-2
clone size: NA
V gene: TRBV15
D gene: TRBD1

CDR3 protein: CASSEQGTGDPYEQYF
CDR3 DNA: TGTGCCAGCTCAGAGCAGGGGACAGGGGACCCCTACGAGCAGTACTTC
J gene: TRBJ2-7
clone size: NA
V gene: TRBV18
D gene: TRBD1

CDR3 protein: CASSNRLAGITDTQYF
CDR3 DNA: TGTGCCAGTAGCAACCGGCTAGCGGGGATCACAGATACGCAGTATTTT
J gene: TRBJ2-3
clone size: NA
V gene: TRBV19
D gene: TRBD2

CDR3 protein: CASGGQENSPLHF
CDR3 DNA: TGTGCCAGCGGGGGACAGGAAAATTCACCCCTCCACTTT
J gene: TRBJ1-6
clone size: NA
V gene: TRBV7-9
D gene: TRBD1

CDR3 protein: CAWSADLVSTNEKLFF
CDR3 DNA: TGTGCCTGGAGCGCAGACCTAGTGTCAACTAATGAAAAACTGTTTTTT
J gene: TRBJ1-4
clone size: NA
V gene: TRBV30
D gene: NA

CDR3 protein: CASSLAGSRWNSPLHF
CDR3 DNA: TGCGCCAGCAGCTTGGCCGGTTCCAGGTGGAATTCACCCCTCCACTTT
J gene: TRBJ1-6
clone size: NA
V gene: TRBV5-1
D gene: NA

CDR3 protein: CAWGDRGRRNTIYF
CDR3 DNA: TGTGCCTGGGGGGACAGGGGGCGGCGAAACACCATATATTTT
J gene: TRBJ1-3
clone size: NA
V gene: TRBV30
D gene: TRBD1

CDR3 protein: CASSQDGGGEKLFF
CDR3 DNA: TGTGCCAGCTCACAGGACGGAGGTGGGGAAAAACTGTTTTTT
J gene: TRBJ1-4
clone size: NA
V gene: TRBV18
D gene: NA

CDR3 protein: CASRPTGVYGYTF
CDR3 DNA: TGTGCCAGTAGGCCTACAGGTGTTTATGGCTACACCTTC
J gene: TRBJ1-2
clone size: once
V gene: TRBV19
D gene: NA

CDR3 protein: CASSPPAGKGNTIYF
CDR3 DNA: TGTGCCAGCTCACCCCCAGCGGGGAAGGGAAACACCATATATTTT
J gene: TRBJ1-3
clone size: NA
V gene: TRBV18
D gene: NA

CDR3 protein: CASSSQGGMTDTQYF
CDR3 DNA: TGTGCCAGCAGCTCCCAGGGCGGGATGACAGATACGCAGTATTTT
J gene: TRBJ2-3
clone size: NA
V gene: TRBV7-9
D gene: NA

CDR3 protein: CASVIRGRAEAFF
CDR3 DNA: TGTGCCAGTGTAATCAGGGGAAGGGCTGAAGCTTTCTTT
J gene: TRBJ1-1
clone size: NA
V gene: TRBV28
D gene: NA

CDR3 protein: CASGIQGKGQPQHF
CDR3 DNA: TGTGCTAGTGGGATCCAGGGGAAAGGTCAGCCCCAGCATTTT
J gene: TRBJ1-5
clone size: NA
V gene: TRBV12-5
D gene: NA

CDR3 protein: CSASNRDNYGYTF
CDR3 DNA: TGCAGTGCTAGTAACAGGGATAACTATGGCTACACCTTC
J gene: TRBJ1-2
clone size: NA
V gene: TRBV20-1
D gene: NA

CDR3 protein: CASRNTGAEGYGYTF
CDR3 DNA: TGTGCCAGCAGAAATACAGGGGCAGAGGGCTATGGCTACACCTTC
J gene: TRBJ1-2
clone size: NA
V gene: TRBV27
D gene: TRBD1

CDR3 protein: CASSLVVAGANVLTF
CDR3 DNA: TGTGCCAGCAGCTTAGTAGTTGCAGGGGCCAACGTCCTGACTTTC
J gene: TRBJ2-6
clone size: NA
V gene: TRBV7-2
D gene: NA

CDR3 protein: CASSLSGRAVGEQFF
CDR3 DNA: TGTGCCAGCAGCTTAAGCGGGAGGGCCGTCGGTGAGCAGTTCTTC
J gene: TRBJ2-1
clone size: once
V gene: TRBV28
D gene: TRBD2

CDR3 protein: CASSVEGQGAYNEQFF
CDR3 DNA: TGTGCCAGCAGCGTAGAGGGACAGGGAGCCTACAATGAGCAGTTCTTC
J gene: TRBJ2-1
clone size: many
V gene: TRBV9
D gene: TRBD1

CDR3 protein: CASSAQGAKAEAFF
CDR3 DNA: TGTGCCAGCAGCGCTCAGGGGGCAAAGGCTGAAGCTTTCTTT
J gene: TRBJ1-1
clone size: NA
V gene: TRBV6-5
D gene: TRBD1

CDR3 protein: CASSEGPSSGNTIYF
CDR3 DNA: TGTGCCAGCAGTGAAGGTCCTAGCTCTGGAAACACCATATATTTT
J gene: TRBJ1-3
clone size: NA
V gene: TRBV6-1
D gene: NA

CDR3 protein: CASSVGGTGLMNEQFF
CDR3 DNA: TGTGCCAGCAGCGTAGGAGGAACAGGGCTGATGAATGAGCAGTTCTTC
J gene: TRBJ2-1
clone size: NA
V gene: TRBV9
D gene: NA

CDR3 protein: CASSLDFYNSPLHF
CDR3 DNA: TGTGCCAGCAGCCTTGACTTCTATAATTCACCCCTCCACTTT
J gene: TRBJ1-6
clone size: NA
V gene: TRBV5-4
D gene: NA

CDR3 protein: CSVDTGASFDYGYTF
CDR3 DNA: TGCAGCGTTGATACAGGGGCCTCATTCGACTATGGCTACACCTTC
J gene: TRBJ1-2
clone size: NA
V gene: TRBV29-1
D gene: TRBD1

CDR3 protein: CAWRMTSGGATDTQYF
CDR3 DNA: TGTGCCTGGAGAATGACTAGCGGGGGGGCCACAGATACGCAGTATTTT
J gene: TRBJ2-3
clone size: NA
V gene: TRBV30
D gene: TRBD2

CDR3 protein: CASSPGGLYNEQFF
CDR3 DNA: TGTGCCAGCAGCCCGGGGGGGCTCTACAATGAGCAGTTCTTC
J gene: TRBJ2-1
clone size: NA
V gene: TRBV9
D gene: TRBD2

CDR3 protein: CASSFSLRGDSPLHF
CDR3 DNA: TGTGCCAGCAGCTTTAGCTTACGGGGGGATTCACCCCTCCACTTT
J gene: TRBJ1-6
clone size: few
V gene: TRBV7-8
D gene: NA

CDR3 protein: CASSYRVATPVEQYF
CDR3 DNA: TGTGCCAGCAGTTACCGGGTTGCCACGCCAGTTGAGCAGTACTTC
J gene: TRBJ2-7
clone size: NA
V gene: TRBV6-5
D gene: NA

CDR3 protein: CASSRGQAPTYEQYF
CDR3 DNA: TGTGCCAGCAGTCGAGGACAGGCGCCGACCTACGAGCAGTACTTC
J gene: TRBJ2-7
clone size: NA
V gene: TRBV27
D gene: TRBD1

CDR3 protein: CASSLEDKGKLFF
CDR3 DNA: TGTGCCAGCAGCTTAGAGGACAAGGGAAAACTGTTTTTT
J gene: TRBJ1-4
clone size: NA
V gene: TRBV11-2
D gene: NA

CDR3 protein: CASSLLTSLTDTQYF
CDR3 DNA: TGTGCCAGCAGTCTCCTGACTAGCCTGACAGATACGCAGTATTTT
J gene: TRBJ2-3
clone size: once
V gene: TRBV28
D gene: TRBD2